These 22 T cell receptor beta chains originate from one sample sequenced in a study of read filtering for tumor transcriptome and immune sequencing. This library used roughly 400 ng RNA and molecular barcoded adaptors spanning alpha/delta and beta/gamma chains. Using its own MiXCR run on the reads, TCRdb lists one record per CDR3 protein. Of fewer than 150,000 distinct CDR3 sequences in the sample, approximately 12% are singletons; the top ten hold roughly 9.6%. The sample consisted of a population of CD138-negative cells sorted from bone marrow. These receptors all come from a donor over 35 with multiple myeloma.

The chain combines TRBV5-1 with TRBJ2-1, with 7 bases fitting TRBD1. Looked up from germline, CDR1 is SGHRS and CDR2 is YFSETQ. J was trimmed by 6 bases and V by 2 bases; bases with no gene match: 2. There are 13 residues in the CDR3. The chain's CDR3 is CASSFRQGNEQFF. DNA of the CDR3: TGCGCCAGCAGCTTCAGACAGGGCAATGAGCAGTTCTTC.

This clonotype was picked up many times. The chain couples TRBV20-1 to TRBJ2-3, with TRBD2 identical over 15 bases. The ends lost 6 bases at V and 6 bases at J; junction bases unmatched: 7. CDR1 is DFQATT and CDR2 is SNEGSKA in the germline V gene (reference sequence). The CDR3 spans 15 residues. CDR3 DNA sequence: TGCAGTGCGCTGTGGACTAGCGGGAGGGCCGATACGCAGTATTTT. Translated: CSALWTSGRADTQYF.

The table lists this clonotype with many counts. This CDR3 reads CASSRGTSGSYEQYF. The CDR3 DNA follows: TGTGCCAGCAGCCGCGGGACTAGCGGCTCCTACGAGCAGTACTTC. V usage is TRBV28 and J usage is TRBJ2-7; 11 nucleotides align to TRBD2. This CDR3 contains 15 residues. Germline CDR1 reads MDHEN; CDR2 reads SYDVKM. The V and J ends lost 6 bases and 0 bases, in that order; junction bases with no gene match: 4.

The chain links TRBV7-8 to TRBJ2-2; 8 bases map to TRBD2. The germline gives CDR1 SGHVS, CDR2 FQNEAQ. This CDR3 is 15 amino acids long. V gave up 5 bases and J gave up 3 bases; unmatched junction bases: 5. The CDR3 loop is CASSTGTRDTGELFF. CDR3 in DNA: TGTGCCAGCAGCACGGGGACTAGGGACACCGGGGAGCTGTTTTTT.

This clonotype appeared many times. The chain has TRBV29-1 and TRBJ1-1, with 9 bases fitting TRBD1. Looked up from germline, CDR1 is SQVTM and CDR2 is ANQGSEA. CDR3 length equals 14 residues. With 4 bases clipped from V and 1 base from J, the junction kept 4 bases outside the gene matches. The CDR3 sequence is CSVGTGVANTEAFF. DNA of the CDR3: TGCAGCGTTGGGACAGGGGTCGCGAACACTGAAGCTTTCTTT.

There are a few counts of this clonotype. DNA of the CDR3: TGTGCCAGCAGTGTGGGGGGGAGGGATACGCAGTATTTT. Translating it yields CASSVGGRDTQYF. This chain joins TRBV28 and TRBJ2-3, with TRBD2 identical over 7 bases. The CDR3 extends over 13 amino acids. Germline assignment: CDR1 MDHEN and CDR2 SYDVKM. Losses at the gene ends were 5 bases for V and 6 bases for J; bases not matched to a gene: 5.

The table lists this clonotype with a few counts. The CDR3 protein is CASTHRGRNTEAFF. The CDR3 region has the DNA TGTGCCAGTACTCACAGGGGGCGGAACACTGAAGCTTTCTTT. V and J are TRBV19 and TRBJ1-1, with TRBD1 matching 9 bases. The trim removed 7 bases at V and 1 base at J, leaving 4 bases unmatched. The CDR3 runs 14 residues. Germline lookup yields CDR1 LNHDA and CDR2 SQIVND (reference sequence). The full variable domain, its missing parts supplied by reference TRBV19 and TRBJ1-1, is DGGITQSPKYLFRKEGQNVTLSCEQNLNHDAMYWYRQDPGQGLRLIYYSQIVNDFQKGDIAEGYSVSREKKESFPLTVTSAQKNPTAFYLCASTHRGRNTEAFFGQGTRLTVV.

The chain recombines TRBV11-3 with TRBJ2-7; D might be TRBD1 (5 bases). The CDR3 is 13 amino acids. V was cut by 0 bases and J by 6 bases, with 9 bases left in between. Germline CDR1 reads SGHNT; CDR2 reads YENEEA. The CDR3 here is CASSLEGQTEQYF. CDR3 coding DNA: TGTGCCAGCAGCTTAGAGGGGCAAACCGAGCAGTACTTC.

This clonotype showed up many times. The rearrangement joins TRBV7-9 to TRBJ2-5; maybe TRBD2 (6 bases). Germline loops: CDR1 SEHNR, CDR2 FQNEAQ (reference sequence). Trimming removed 3 bases at V and 3 bases at J, with 17 bases between. This CDR3 is built from 16 residues. CDR3 sequence reads: CASSFSAGSLKETQYF. The CDR3 DNA sequence: TGTGCCAGCAGCTTCTCGGCCGGGAGTCTTAAAGAGACCCAGTACTTC.

The V and J genes are TRBV7-2 and TRBJ2-4; D perhaps matches TRBD1 (5 bases). The ends were cut back, 6 bases at V and 0 bases at J, with 9 bases in the middle. CDR3 length equals 14 residues. The V gene's germline CDR1 is SGHTA and CDR2 FQGNSA. The CDR3: CASRFTGAKNIQYF. In nucleotides, the CDR3 is TGTGCCAGCAGATTTACAGGAGCCAAAAACATTCAGTACTTC.

This clonotype was observed many times. The J gene is TRBJ2-1, the V gene TRBV12-3 or TRBV12-4; TRBD1 matches 9 bases. The V segment lost 5 bases and the J segment 7 bases; nucleotides outside the gene matches: 6. The CDR3 is made up of 14 amino acids. DNA for the CDR3: TGTGCCAGCAGTCAGAGGACAGGGGCGAATGAGCAGTTCTTC. Its translation: CASSQRTGANEQFF.

In this sample, this clonotype turned up many times. This chain joins TRBV2 and TRBJ2-1; possible D gene TRBD1, 6 bases. The CDR3 has 14 amino acids. With 2 bases removed from V and 10 bases from J, the gap between germline ends came to 15 bases. The germline CDR1 and CDR2 sequences are SNHLY and FYNNEI. CDR3 sequence: CASSELKDSGEQFF. CDR3 nucleotides: TGTGCCAGCAGTGAATTAAAGGACAGTGGGGAGCAGTTCTTC.

Turning to this clonotype: A junction end diverges from the germline sequence, so it may reflect a read error. The chain carries TRBV6-1 and TRBJ1-4; the D gene is possibly TRBD1 (6 bases). The CDR3 is made up of 13 amino acids. Germline CDR1 MNHNS, CDR2 SASEGT. The CDR3 nucleotides are TGTGCCAAACAGGGCGCAACTAATGAAAAACGGTTTTTT. Amino acids: CAKQGATNEKRFF.

As to this clonotype: Since a much larger clone is just one base distant, this may be a read error. This rearrangement joins TRBV4-1 to TRBJ2-2; 7 bases are shared with TRBD1. This CDR3 comprises 16 residues. The germline CDR1 and CDR2 sequences are MGHRA and YSYEKL. The CDR3 DNA reads as TGCGTCAGCAGCCAAGAGCCGGGACAGTTCACCGGGGAGCTGTTTTTT. Protein sequence: CVSSQEPGQFTGELFF.

There are many counts of this clonotype. The CDR3 protein is CASSVQINYGYTF. The DNA for the CDR3 is TGTGCCAGCAGCGTACAGATTAACTATGGCTACACCTTC. The V and J genes are TRBV5-6 and TRBJ1-2; no firm D call. The ends were cut back, 4 bases at V and 1 base at J, with 8 bases in the middle. Germline V gene lookup returns CDR1 SGHDT and CDR2 YYEEEE. There are 13 residues in the CDR3.

This clonotype occurred many times. The V gene is TRBV5-1, the J gene TRBJ1-5, with D unclear. Between the trimmed V and J ends, which lost 3 bases and 7 bases, there was a span of 20 bases. Per the germline V gene, CDR1 is SGHRS and CDR2 is YFSETQ. CDR3 length equals 16 residues. CDR3 nucleotides: TGCGCCAGCAGCTCGTGGTTGGAGAGGGCCTGGCAGCCCCAGCATTTT. Translation gives CASSSWLERAWQPQHF.

This clonotype occurred many times. The genes are TRBV10-3 and TRBJ1-1; TRBD1 matches at 10 bases. The V segment lost 8 bases and the J segment 2 bases; nucleotides outside the gene matches: 8. The germline CDR1 and CDR2 sequences are ENHRY and SYGVKD. CDR3 length: 15 amino acids. The CDR3 here is CAIRDRGLHNTEAFF. The CDR3 DNA reads as TGTGCCATCCGGGACAGGGGACTACATAACACTGAAGCTTTCTTT.

This clonotype came up many times. The chain carries TRBV10-1 and TRBJ2-3; D not resolved. Trimming stripped 3 bases from V and 2 bases from J, with 6 bases between. The CDR3 is 13 amino acids. CDR1 WNHNN and CDR2 SYGVQD come from the germline V gene (reference sequence). The CDR3 DNA is TGCGCCAGCAGTGATGCCTCCACAGATACGCAGTATTTT. Amino acid sequence: CASSDASTDTQYF.

This clonotype was observed at least ten times. The chain carries TRBV7-9 and TRBJ2-1; 8 bases are a match to TRBD2. This CDR3 comprises 15 residues. Unmatched junction bases numbered 6, after V lost 5 bases and J lost 3 bases. Looked up from germline, CDR1 is SEHNR and CDR2 is FQNEAQ (reference sequence). CDR3 amino acids: CASSRGGLDYNEQFF. In nucleotides, the CDR3 is TGTGCCAGCAGCCGCGGGGGGCTGGACTACAATGAGCAGTTCTTC.

This clonotype was recorded at least ten times. V usage is TRBV5-1 and J usage is TRBJ2-6, with a weak D call TRBD1 (5 bases). Germline V CDR1 and CDR2: SGHRS, YFSETQ. Trimming cost V 4 bases and J 5 bases, with 13 bases left between them. CDR3 size: 15 residues. Here the CDR3 DNA reads TGCGCCAGCAGCCTTGACAGCGCGCGGGCCAACGTCCTGACTTTC. It codes for CASSLDSARANVLTF.

A few counts support this clonotype. V gene TRBV6-1 combines with J gene TRBJ2-7; D not resolved. The V and J ends lost 4 bases and 4 bases respectively, with 20 bases between them. Germline CDR1 MNHNS, CDR2 SASEGT. The CDR3 spans 16 residues. The CDR3, as DNA: TGTGCCAGCAGTGTAGAATTTAAGGCGTCAGCTTACGAGCAGTACTTC. As protein: CASSVEFKASAYEQYF.

In this sample, this clonotype turned up many times. The rearrangement joins TRBV11-2 to TRBJ2-1, with 8 positions matching TRBD2. V was clipped by 2 bases and J by 9 bases; unmatched bases: 15. Germline V gives CDR1 SGHAT, CDR2 FQNNGV. The CDR3 runs to 17 residues. In DNA, the CDR3 is TGTGCCAGCAGCTTAAGGCCCAGCGGGCGGGCGGGGGGTGAGCAGTTCTTC. Translated: CASSLRPSGRAGGEQFF.